The 14 T cell receptor beta chains presented below share a single source sample, sequenced in a study of CD8+ T cells in alopecia areata. It was cDNA, reverse transcribed from extracted RNA, that served as the sequencing template. Profiled with immunoSEQ multiplex PCR; TCRdb holds only in-frame clones, not every one. In the table there are about 97,000 clones, approximately 42% of which are singletons. The sequenced sample consisted of CD4+ T cells sorted from blood. The receptors were gathered from a human donor with alopecia areata.

The chain uses TRBV30 and TRBJ2-6, with D perhaps TRBD1 (6 bases). The CDR3 contains 14 residues. V gave up 5 bases and J gave up 2 bases, with 10 bases separating them. The V gene's germline CDR1 is GTSNPN and CDR2 SVGIG (reference sequence). The CDR3 region is CAWGTGTGANVLTF. CDR3 in DNA: TGTGCCTGGGGCACAGGGACTGGGGCCAACGTCCTGACTTTC.

The chain employs TRBV11-2 and TRBJ1-6; D is undetermined. Germline loops: CDR1 SGHAT, CDR2 FQNNGV. This CDR3 is 15 amino acids long. V was clipped by 5 bases and J by 7 bases, with 15 bases between them. The CDR3 DNA follows: TGTGCCAGCAGCCGGCAAGGGTCAGCCAATTCACCCCTCCACTTT. Protein sequence: CASSRQGSANSPLHF.

The chain is built from TRBV2 and TRBJ2-7; possibly TRBD1 for D (5 bases). The germline gives CDR1 SNHLY, CDR2 FYNNEI. With 5 bases removed from V and 2 bases from J, the gap between germline ends came to 13 bases. The length of the CDR3 is 14 residues. As DNA, the CDR3 is TGTGCCAGCAGTTGGACACAGATCACCTACGAGCAGTACTTC. This sequence encodes CASSWTQITYEQYF.

The V gene is TRBV29-1, the J gene TRBJ2-1; D perhaps matches TRBD2 (5 bases). The CDR3 is made up of 12 amino acids. The germline CDR1 and CDR2 sequences are SQVTM and ANQGSEA. CDR3 protein: CIGGWSYNEQFF. CDR3 in DNA: TGCATTGGCGGGTGGTCATACAATGAGCAGTTCTTC.

This chain uses TRBV7-2 with TRBJ1-5; 9 nucleotides align to TRBD1. This CDR3 spans 15 amino acids. CDR1 SGHTA and CDR2 FQGNSA come from the germline V gene. With 5 bases clipped from V and 4 bases from J, the junction kept 6 bases outside the gene matches. This CDR3 reads CASSALQGANQPQHF. Written as DNA, the CDR3 is TGTGCCAGCAGCGCGCTACAGGGGGCGAATCAGCCCCAGCATTTT.

The chain is built from TRBV2 and TRBJ2-3, with 8 bases aligning to TRBD1. Unmatched junction bases numbered 10, after V lost 2 bases and J lost 3 bases. The CDR3 length is 17 residues. Germline values: CDR1 SNHLY, CDR2 FYNNEI. CDR3 DNA: TGTGCCAGCAGTGAACGGCGGACAGGGTTGGGGACAGATACGCAGTATTTT. This gives the protein CASSERRTGLGTDTQYF. Complete variable domain (other parts from reference TRBV2 and TRBJ2-3): EPEVTQTPSHQVTQMGQEVILRCVPISNHLYFYWYRQILGQKVEFLVSFYNNEISEKSEIFDDQFSVERPDGSNFTLKIRSTKLEDSAMYFCASSERRTGLGTDTQYFGPGTRLTVL.

The rearrangement uses TRBV2 and TRBJ2-5; D unresolved. V was trimmed by 5 bases and J by 0 bases, leaving 7 bases between them. CDR1 is SNHLY, CDR2 FYNNEI, per germline. This CDR3 is 13 amino acids long. The DNA for the CDR3 is TGTGCCAGCAGTATCCCATACCAAGAGACCCAGTACTTC. This gives the protein CASSIPYQETQYF.

In DNA, the CDR3 is TGTGCCAGCTCACAGGGACAGTCCTACACTGGGACCCAGTACTTC. Its protein product is CASSQGQSYTGTQYF. The chain carries TRBV18 and TRBJ2-5; 7 bases fit TRBD1. Per germline, CDR1 KGHSH and CDR2 LQKENI. The CDR3 consists of 15 residues. J was trimmed by 7 bases and V by 4 bases; bases with no gene match: 12.

This clone was found a few times. The chain employs TRBV11-2 and TRBJ2-3; 9 bases line up with TRBD2. Germline loops: CDR1 SGHAT, CDR2 FQNNGV. CDR3 length equals 14 residues. The trim removed 3 bases at V and 3 bases at J, leaving 1 base unmatched. The CDR3: CASSFSGGTDTQYF. Here the CDR3 DNA reads TGTGCCAGCAGCTTCAGCGGGGGGACAGATACGCAGTATTTT.

The gene calls are TRBV9 and TRBJ2-7; no clear D gene. The CDR3 spans 15 residues. Germline loops: CDR1 SGDLS, CDR2 YYNGEE. Trimming pared 4 bases from V and 3 bases from J, leaving 17 bases between. The CDR3 bases are TGTGCCAGCAGCCTCTCCAGGAATGGCATCTACGAGCAGTACTTC. The encoded protein is CASSLSRNGIYEQYF.

This clone was seen more than once but under ten times. The gene calls are TRBV18 and TRBJ2-7, with D uncertain. Germline CDR1 KGHSH, CDR2 LQKENI. The CDR3 runs 13 residues. Trimming cost V 2 bases and J 3 bases, with 8 bases left between them. Written as DNA, the CDR3 is TGTGCCAGCTCACCAATCGATTTCTACGAGCAGTACTTC. Translating it yields CASSPIDFYEQYF. The full variable domain, rest sourced from reference TRBV18 and TRBJ2-7, is NAGVMQNPRHLVRRRGQEARLRCSPMKGHSHVYWYRQLPEEGLKFMVYLQKENIIDESGMPKERFSAEFPKEGPSILRIQQVVRGDSAAYFCASSPIDFYEQYFGPGTRLTVT.

CDR3 in DNA: TGTGCCAGCAGCTTAGAGGGAGCGGGCGCTCGCTCTGGAAACACCATATATTTT. This gives the protein CASSLEGAGARSGNTIYF. The V gene is TRBV7-2, the J gene TRBJ1-3; D is unresolved. Germline loops: CDR1 SGHTA, CDR2 FQGNSA. Deletions cut 1 base from V and 0 bases from J, with 16 bases between. The CDR3 totals 18 residues.

V usage is TRBV7-2 and J usage is TRBJ2-7, with TRBD2 matching 8 bases. The junction had 8 bases not matched to a gene; V was cut back by 1 base and J by 6 bases. The germline gives CDR1 SGHTA, CDR2 FQGNSA. The CDR3 has 15 residues. The CDR3 DNA follows: TGTGCCAGCAGCTTAGAGACCGGGAGGGGCAGCGAGCAGTACTTC. This sequence encodes CASSLETGRGSEQYF.

This rearrangement joins TRBV2 to TRBJ2-5; D is possibly TRBD1 or TRBD2 (5 bases each). The CDR3 consists of 12 residues. Trimming stripped 7 bases from V and 7 bases from J, with 13 bases between. Germline-derived CDR1 and CDR2 are SNHLY and FYNNEI. The CDR3 loop reads CASTVGGGTQYF. The CDR3 nucleotides are TGTGCCAGCACCGTAGGTGGGGGGACCCAGTACTTC.